These 9 T cell receptor beta chains share one sample of origin, sequenced in a study of T cell responses to AZD1222 COVID-19 vaccine. The assay was immunoSEQ multiplex PCR, and TCRdb's table has in-frame clones only and misses some. This sample has 15,000 to 20,000 clones, with roughly 80% found just once. The sample was peripheral blood, taken 28 days after the second AZD1222 dose. These receptors were collected from an adult who received the AZD1222 COVID-19 vaccine.

Here the CDR3 reads CASSPQGNEQFF. Written as DNA, the CDR3 is TGCGCCAGCAGCCCACAGGGCAATGAGCAGTTCTTC. The V and J genes are TRBV4-3 and TRBJ2-1, with a weak D call TRBD1 (6 bases). The CDR3 is made up of 12 amino acids. V lost 4 bases, J lost 6 bases, and 7 bases lay in between. In germline, CDR1 is LGHNA, CDR2 YSLEER.

A few counts support this clone. J is TRBJ2-1 and V is TRBV4-3; TRBD1 aligns across 8 bases. This CDR3 region has 17 residues. Per the germline V gene, CDR1 is LGHNA and CDR2 is YSLEER. The V gene end was trimmed by 2 bases and the J gene end by 0 bases; junction bases not matched to a gene: 6. The CDR3 spells CASSQRRDRGSYNEQFF. CDR3 in DNA: TGCGCCAGCAGCCAAAGACGAGACAGGGGCTCCTACAATGAGCAGTTCTTC.

This chain uses TRBV2 with TRBJ1-1; 9 positions match TRBD1. The CDR3 totals 15 residues. V lost 5 bases to trimming and J lost 3 bases; unmatched junction nucleotides: 7. In germline, CDR1 is SNHLY, CDR2 FYNNEI. The CDR3 sequence: CASSPGQGGDTEAFF. Written as DNA, the CDR3 is TGTGCCAGCAGTCCGGGACAGGGTGGGGACACTGAAGCTTTCTTT. Full variable domain (remainder filled in from reference TRBV2 and TRBJ1-1): EPEVTQTPSHQVTQMGQEVILRCVPISNHLYFYWYRQILGQKVEFLVSFYNNEISEKSEIFDDQFSVERPDGSNFTLKIRSTKLEDSAMYFCASSPGQGGDTEAFFGQGTRLTVV.

The sample holds one count of this clone. The rearrangement joins TRBV7-9 to TRBJ1-1; TRBD1 might be the D (6 bases). The CDR3 is made up of 17 amino acids. From germline, CDR1 is SEHNR and CDR2 FQNEAQ (reference sequence). V was pared by 0 bases and J by 5 bases, with 19 bases between. The DNA of the CDR3 is TGTGCCAGCAGCTTAGCGGGAGTCAGGGGCCTGGAGACTGAAGCTTTCTTT. Encoded protein: CASSLAGVRGLETEAFF.

The chain joins TRBV5-4 to TRBJ1-2; 7 bases map to TRBD1. Looked up from germline, CDR1 is SGHNT and CDR2 is YYREEE (reference sequence). After removal of 3 bases from V and 4 bases from J, the junction contained 3 bases not matched to a gene. The CDR3 is made up of 13 amino acids. Written as DNA, the CDR3 is TGTGCCAGCAGCTGGGACAGTGTCTATGGCTACACCTTC. Its protein product is CASSWDSVYGYTF.

The chain joins TRBV29-1 to TRBJ1-1, with D maybe TRBD1 (5 bases). V was pared by 3 bases and J by 4 bases, with 15 bases between. Germline V gene lookup returns CDR1 SQVTM and CDR2 ANQGSEA. CDR3 length: 14 residues. The CDR3 DNA sequence: TGCAGCGTTGAGGCGGGGAGGGGCCGCACTGAAGCTTTCTTT. It translates to CSVEAGRGRTEAFF.

The CDR3 reads CASSLSPRYNSPLHF. The CDR3 region has the DNA TGTGCCAGCAGTTTAAGTCCCCGTTATAATTCACCCCTCCACTTT. The chain uses TRBV27 and TRBJ1-6; unclear D gene. In germline, CDR1 is MNHEY, CDR2 SMNVEV (reference sequence). This CDR3 is built from 15 residues. The V end lost 2 bases, the J end lost 4 bases, and 9 bases lay between the germline ends.

The chain combines TRBV7-9 with TRBJ2-7; TRBD1 might be the D (6 bases). Germline CDR1 and CDR2: SEHNR and FQNEAQ (reference sequence). The CDR3 covers 14 residues. V was shortened by 2 bases and J by 2 bases, with 10 bases between the two germline ends. The CDR3 nucleotides are TGTGCCAGCAGCTTACAGGGGACGACCTACGAGCAGTACTTC. This sequence encodes CASSLQGTTYEQYF.

The CDR3 region has the DNA TGTGCCAGCAGCGAGGGGACTAGTTTAGATACGCAGTATTTT. Translation: CASSEGTSLDTQYF. The genes are TRBV14 and TRBJ2-3; 8 bases agree with TRBD2. The CDR3 has 14 amino acids. V lost 5 bases to trimming and J lost 5 bases; unmatched junction nucleotides: 6. Per germline, CDR1 SGHDN and CDR2 FVKESK.